This T cell receptor beta chain was documented in a study of T cell repertoires in cytomegalovirus infection (dated by TCRdb to between 2018 and 2021). With regard to the full study: Recently identified HLA-C-restricted CMV epitopes, whose presentation resists viral immunomodulation, were targeted by peptide stimulations together with well-studied HLA-B-restricted epitopes. Donor HLA type was relevant to the analysis, as public TCR beta signatures indicated carriage of CMV infection together with the matching HLA type.

What the work shows at the level of the full study, not this receptor alone: In both this cohort and an independent cohort of some 380 donors, the cumulative frequency of public TCR beta family members distinguished carriers of CMV infection plus the relevant HLA type. In the ex vivo response, HLA-C-restricted CMV-specific TCR beta clonotypes were dominant, and in two of eight donors the single most frequent clonotype came from this HLA-C-restricted group.

The reads were generated on an Illumina HiSeq 1500. TCRdb handled the public reads itself, with Q25 trimming in fastp and clone calling in MiXCR, and kept productive beta chains. Each CDR3 protein appears once, grouped with its most common genes and DNA. A total of more than 300,000 distinct CDR3 sequences appear in this sample, roughly 34% of them only once. The biggest ten clones account for approximately 12% of the sample. The CDR3 spans 15 residues, from the cysteine through the phenylalanine. The only DNA kept is the CDR3, 45 bases in frame from the first base. At the junction V is shortened by 5 bases and J by 3 bases, with 16 bases in between. Based on the germline V gene (reference sequence), the CDR1 and CDR2 sequences are SEHNR and FQNEAQ. This clonotype has a handful of counts. It has no known antigen specificity. No qualities accompany the bases; no much larger clone lies one base away. Taken with the paper, the label for treatment or condition translates to: in vitro stimulation with specific CMV peptide epitopes to enrich CMV-specific T cells.

This receptor chain uses TRBV7-9 and TRBJ1-2, with no confident D gene call. The sequences come from cultured PBMCs, collected from culture after CMV antigen stimulation. This TCR derives from a human donor in good health (CMV status not recorded). Some clones in this sample may be carry-over from other donors' samples. The bases read TGTGCCAGCAGCACCGTTTCGTTTGTGGACTATGGCTACACCTTC. Its translation is CASSTVSFVDYGYTF.